This entry is about one T cell receptor beta chain. Its specificity is unknown. Primers included in the PCR were 60 Vbeta and 13 Jbeta primers. Assay: immunoSEQ multiplex PCR; the TCRdb copy retains only in-frame clones and omits some. The data contain some 130,000 clones, 80% of them seen just once; the ten biggest clones take up about 4.4%. The sample originates from a study of cytomegalovirus exposure and HLA in healthy donors. Background on the study: Counted in an early data release were tens of millions of unique TCRs from HLA-typed donors. Study-wide findings and caveats: Most likely, a cluster of highly shared sequence variants arose as a sequencing artifact. The authors later found HLA-associated TCR beta chains more clonally expanded than equally common others. Further analysis was carried out later, and it showed several of the most significant clusters appearing linked to common viral pathogens.

CDR1 SGDLS and CDR2 YYNGEE come from the germline V gene. This CDR3 is 14 amino acids long. V was pared by 5 bases and J by 4 bases, with 15 bases between. This chain links TRBV9 with TRBJ1-1, with D possibly TRBD1 on 5 matching bases. Sequencing input: PBMCs. This clonotype was obtained from a man aged 25-45 years in good health. CDR3 bases: TGTGCCAGCAGTCAGGGAGGACTGGGCACTGAAGCTTTCTTT. Translated, it gives CASSQGGLGTEAFF.